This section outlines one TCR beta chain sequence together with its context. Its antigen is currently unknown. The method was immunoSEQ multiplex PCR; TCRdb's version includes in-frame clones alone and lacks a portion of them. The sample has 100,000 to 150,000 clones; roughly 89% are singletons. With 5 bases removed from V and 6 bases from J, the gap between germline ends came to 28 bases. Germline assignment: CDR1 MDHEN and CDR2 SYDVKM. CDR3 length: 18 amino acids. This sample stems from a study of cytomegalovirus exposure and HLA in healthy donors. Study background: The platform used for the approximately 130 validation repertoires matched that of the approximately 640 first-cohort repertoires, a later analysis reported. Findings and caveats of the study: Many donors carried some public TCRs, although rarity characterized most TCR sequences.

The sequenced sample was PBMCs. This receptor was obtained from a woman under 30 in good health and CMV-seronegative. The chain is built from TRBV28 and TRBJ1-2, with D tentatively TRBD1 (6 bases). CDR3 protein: CASSHEPRQVPSKDGYTF. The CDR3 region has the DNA TGTGCCAGCAGTCACGAACCAAGACAGGTCCCGTCTAAAGATGGCTACACCTTC.